Sequencing of this T cell receptor (beta chain) was carried out in a study of naive and memory T cell subsets. Cells stained for CD3, CD4, CD8, CD45RA and CD27 were sorted into four subsets. A few counts support this clonotype. The antigen is unknown. The beta constant-region primer was an equimolar mix of two oligonucleotides covering TRBC1 and TRBC2. A 12-nucleotide UMI and the SP2 primer were added to the cDNA 3' end by oligonucleotide ligation. TCRdb re-analysed the UMI-ligation and nested PCR reads in MiXCR, keeping a single row per CDR3 protein. The sample carries 140,000 to 150,000 distinct CDR3 sequences, around 15% recorded once. CDR3 size: 14 residues. Germline CDR1 SGHRS, CDR2 YFSETQ. J lost 6 bases, V lost 0 bases, and 6 bases had no gene match. Study findings and constraints: Especially in CD8 cells, naive repertoires contained a few larger clonotypes, possibly CD45RA-re-expressing memory cells. In CD4 and CD8 cells, diversity dropped from naive through EMRA.

The V gene is TRBV5-1, the J gene TRBJ2-7, with TRBD1 matching over 7 bases. The receptor was isolated from a human donor in good health. The sequencing sample was made of naive CD4+ T cells from blood. CDR3 nucleotides: TGCGCCAGCAGCTTGGAGGGGGCTCGGGGCGAGCAGTACTTC. Amino acids: CASSLEGARGEQYF.